This T cell receptor (beta chain) is drawn from a study of regulatory dendritic cells for organ transplantation. V gave up 0 bases and J gave up 5 bases, with 19 bases separating them. This CDR3 spans 17 amino acids. Per germline, CDR1 LGHNA and CDR2 YSLEER. CD4+ or CD8+ T cells were sorted as naive CD45RA+ or memory CD45RO+. Measured with immunoSEQ multiplex PCR; TCRdb has only the in-frame clones, and not every one. The sample lists approximately 35,000 clones, 85% to 90% occurring once. What was sequenced was naive CD4+ T cells from blood. Subset reported: CD45RA+ naive T cells. The sequence derives from a human donor in good health. The chain combines TRBV4-3 with TRBJ2-5, with D maybe TRBD2 (6 bases). Here the CDR3 reads CASSQDLEGFLSETQYF. CDR3 coding DNA: TGCGCCAGCAGCCAAGACTTGGAGGGGTTTCTTTCGGAGACCCAGTACTTC.